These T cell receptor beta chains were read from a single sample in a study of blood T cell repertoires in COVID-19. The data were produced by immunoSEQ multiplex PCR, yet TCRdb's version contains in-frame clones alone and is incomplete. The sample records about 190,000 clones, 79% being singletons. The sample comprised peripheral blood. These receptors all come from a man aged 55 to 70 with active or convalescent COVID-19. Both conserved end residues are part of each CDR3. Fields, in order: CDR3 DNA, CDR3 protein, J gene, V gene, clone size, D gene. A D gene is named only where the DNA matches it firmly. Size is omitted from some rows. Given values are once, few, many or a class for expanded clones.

CDR3nt: TGTGCCAGCTCCCTTACTAGCGGTCCTCGAGACGAGCAGTACTTC; CDR3aa: CASSLTSGPRDEQYF; j_gene: TRBJ2-7; v_gene: TRBV18; abundance: NA; d_gene: TRBD2
CDR3nt: TGTGCCAGCAGCGTAGCTACGGGGTACGAGCAGTACTTC; CDR3aa: CASSVATGYEQYF; j_gene: TRBJ2-7; v_gene: TRBV9; abundance: few; d_gene: NA
CDR3nt: TGTGCCAGCAGCTTAGGTTCAGGGGACGGAGAGACCCAGTACTTC; CDR3aa: CASSLGSGDGETQYF; j_gene: TRBJ2-5; v_gene: TRBV11-1; abundance: NA; d_gene: NA
CDR3nt: TGTGCCAGCAGCGTCTCCCATGGGAGCGGATACGAGCAGTACTTC; CDR3aa: CASSVSHGSGYEQYF; j_gene: TRBJ2-7; v_gene: TRBV9; abundance: NA; d_gene: NA
CDR3nt: TGCGCCAGCAGTCGGACTAGCGGAGGGTTTTACGAGCAGTACTTC; CDR3aa: CASSRTSGGFYEQYF; j_gene: TRBJ2-7; v_gene: TRBV4-1; abundance: few; d_gene: TRBD2
CDR3nt: TGCAGTGCTGCGAGGGGAGGTCAGGCTTTCTTT; CDR3aa: CSAARGGQAFF; j_gene: TRBJ1-1; v_gene: TRBV20-1; abundance: NA; d_gene: NA
CDR3nt: TGTGCCACCAGCAGAGACAGGGAATATGAGCCCCAGCATTTT; CDR3aa: CATSRDREYEPQHF; j_gene: TRBJ1-5; v_gene: TRBV15; abundance: NA; d_gene: NA
CDR3nt: TGTGCCAGCAGCTTGGAGCCCTACGAGCAGTACTTC; CDR3aa: CASSLEPYEQYF; j_gene: TRBJ2-7; v_gene: TRBV5-6; abundance: NA; d_gene: NA
CDR3nt: TGTGCCAGCATAAGACTACCCCGAGGCGGGGAGCTGTTTTTT; CDR3aa: CASIRLPRGGELFF; j_gene: TRBJ2-2; v_gene: TRBV6-5; abundance: NA; d_gene: NA
CDR3nt: TGTGCCAGTAGTGGAGATACAGGGGGAGGGACTTCATCCTACAATGAGCAGTTCTTC; CDR3aa: CASSGDTGGGTSSYNEQFF; j_gene: TRBJ2-1; v_gene: TRBV19; abundance: NA; d_gene: NA
CDR3nt: TGTGCCAGCAGCTTTGAAAGCGGGAGGAGGTACGAGCAGTACTTC; CDR3aa: CASSFESGRRYEQYF; j_gene: TRBJ2-7; v_gene: TRBV5-4; abundance: NA; d_gene: TRBD2
CDR3nt: TGCGCCAGCAGCCAAGAAATTGGGCGGGGCGTCTACAATGAGCAGTTCTTC; CDR3aa: CASSQEIGRGVYNEQFF; j_gene: TRBJ2-1; v_gene: TRBV4-3; abundance: NA; d_gene: NA
CDR3nt: TGCGCCAGCAGGATAACAGGGGTCCCGGGAGATACGCAGTATTTT; CDR3aa: CASRITGVPGDTQYF; j_gene: TRBJ2-3; v_gene: TRBV5-1; abundance: NA; d_gene: TRBD1
CDR3nt: TGCGCCAGCAGCCAAGACTGGCGGGCGGTGGAGACCCAGTACTTC; CDR3aa: CASSQDWRAVETQYF; j_gene: TRBJ2-5; v_gene: TRBV4-3; abundance: many; d_gene: NA
CDR3nt: TGTGCCAGCAGCTTGGACCTGGATAGGGGGCTTAGCTATGGCTACACCTTC; CDR3aa: CASSLDLDRGLSYGYTF; j_gene: TRBJ1-2; v_gene: TRBV5-6; abundance: NA; d_gene: TRBD1
CDR3nt: TGTGCCAGCAGTTACGGTGGGACAGTCCTAGGCGAGCAGTACTTC; CDR3aa: CASSYGGTVLGEQYF; j_gene: TRBJ2-7; v_gene: TRBV6-5; abundance: once; d_gene: TRBD1
CDR3nt: TGCAGTGGGGCGGCTAGCGGGAGCGAGACCCAGTACTTC; CDR3aa: CSGAASGSETQYF; j_gene: TRBJ2-5; v_gene: TRBV29-1; abundance: NA; d_gene: TRBD2
CDR3nt: TGCGCCAGCAGCTCCGGAGGGTCCCACGAGCAGTACTTC; CDR3aa: CASSSGGSHEQYF; j_gene: TRBJ2-7; v_gene: TRBV5-1; abundance: NA; d_gene: NA
CDR3nt: TGTGCCAGCAGCTTAAGGCGGGAGGGCTACAATGAGCAGTTCTTC; CDR3aa: CASSLRREGYNEQFF; j_gene: TRBJ2-1; v_gene: TRBV13; abundance: NA; d_gene: TRBD2
CDR3nt: TGTGCCAGCAGCTCGGGGTTGGAGCAGTACTTC; CDR3aa: CASSSGLEQYF; j_gene: TRBJ2-7; v_gene: TRBV11-2; abundance: NA; d_gene: NA
CDR3nt: TGTGCCAGCCGGGGGGGGACCTTCTCTGGAAACACCATATATTTT; CDR3aa: CASRGGTFSGNTIYF; j_gene: TRBJ1-3; v_gene: TRBV7-8; abundance: NA; d_gene: NA
CDR3nt: TGTGCGTCTATGAGGGACAGGGGGGCCTACGAGCAGTACTTC; CDR3aa: CASMRDRGAYEQYF; j_gene: TRBJ2-7; v_gene: TRBV2; abundance: NA; d_gene: TRBD1
CDR3nt: TGTGCCAGCAGCCATCGCAATCCCCCGGACAGGGCGAACACTGAAGCTTTCTTT; CDR3aa: CASSHRNPPDRANTEAFF; j_gene: TRBJ1-1; v_gene: TRBV11-2; abundance: few; d_gene: TRBD1
CDR3nt: TGTGCCAGCAGCCAAGATGGGCAGTTGGATGGCTACACCTTC; CDR3aa: CASSQDGQLDGYTF; j_gene: TRBJ1-2; v_gene: TRBV4-2; abundance: NA; d_gene: NA
CDR3nt: TGTGCCTGGACCCCCGGGACTAGCGGGACTCTAACCTACGAGCAGTACTTC; CDR3aa: CAWTPGTSGTLTYEQYF; j_gene: TRBJ2-7; v_gene: TRBV30; abundance: NA; d_gene: TRBD2
CDR3nt: TGTGCCAGCAGCCAAGGATTTCAGACTGACTACGAGCAGTACTTC; CDR3aa: CASSQGFQTDYEQYF; j_gene: TRBJ2-7; v_gene: TRBV4-2; abundance: NA; d_gene: NA
CDR3nt: TGTGCCAGCTCACCTAGGGGGGGGCAAGGAGGGGCCAACGTCCTGACTTTC; CDR3aa: CASSPRGGQGGANVLTF; j_gene: TRBJ2-6; v_gene: TRBV18; abundance: NA; d_gene: NA
CDR3nt: TGTGCCAGCAGCTTAGACGGGATAGGGGGCGAGCAGTACTTC; CDR3aa: CASSLDGIGGEQYF; j_gene: TRBJ2-7; v_gene: TRBV7-9; abundance: NA; d_gene: NA
CDR3nt: TGTGCCAGCTCACGACTCCGGGACAGCACTGAAGCTTTCTTT; CDR3aa: CASSRLRDSTEAFF; j_gene: TRBJ1-1; v_gene: TRBV18; abundance: NA; d_gene: TRBD1
CDR3nt: TGCGCCAGCAGCTCACCAGCGGGAGGAGGAGAGACCCAGTACTTC; CDR3aa: CASSSPAGGGETQYF; j_gene: TRBJ2-5; v_gene: TRBV5-1; abundance: NA; d_gene: TRBD2
CDR3nt: TGTGCCAGCAGCTTGGGCCAGGGGTTCCACAATGAGCAGTTCTTC; CDR3aa: CASSLGQGFHNEQFF; j_gene: TRBJ2-1; v_gene: TRBV5-5; abundance: NA; d_gene: NA
CDR3nt: TGTGCCAGCAAGACACAGGGGGCCAGATTTGAAGCTTTCTTT; CDR3aa: CASKTQGARFEAFF; j_gene: TRBJ1-1; v_gene: TRBV2; abundance: NA; d_gene: TRBD1
CDR3nt: TGTGCCAGCAGCTCCGCCCCGGGACTAGCGGGAGTCGGTGAGCAGTTCTTC; CDR3aa: CASSSAPGLAGVGEQFF; j_gene: TRBJ2-1; v_gene: TRBV7-7; abundance: NA; d_gene: TRBD2
CDR3nt: TGTGCCAGCAGCGTGGGCGCAGGGTACTCTGGAAACACCATATATTTT; CDR3aa: CASSVGAGYSGNTIYF; j_gene: TRBJ1-3; v_gene: TRBV9; abundance: NA; d_gene: NA
CDR3nt: TGTGCCACCAGTGACCACCGACAGACCCATGGCTACACCTTC; CDR3aa: CATSDHRQTHGYTF; j_gene: TRBJ1-2; v_gene: TRBV24-1; abundance: NA; d_gene: NA
CDR3nt: TGTGCCAGCTCCCCCGGAGGAGGGGTACAGCCCCAGCATTTT; CDR3aa: CASSPGGGVQPQHF; j_gene: TRBJ1-5; v_gene: TRBV18; abundance: once; d_gene: NA
CDR3nt: TGTGCCAGCAGTAGGAAGGGGTACGAGCAGTACTTC; CDR3aa: CASSRKGYEQYF; j_gene: TRBJ2-7; v_gene: TRBV5-6; abundance: NA; d_gene: NA
CDR3nt: TGTGCCAGTAGTATAAGGGGGGGCAATGAGCAGTTCTTC; CDR3aa: CASSIRGGNEQFF; j_gene: TRBJ2-1; v_gene: TRBV19; abundance: NA; d_gene: NA
CDR3nt: TGCGCCAGCACCGCCGACAGGGGATCTGGGGCCAACGTCCTGACTTTC; CDR3aa: CASTADRGSGANVLTF; j_gene: TRBJ2-6; v_gene: TRBV5-1; abundance: NA; d_gene: TRBD1
CDR3nt: TGTGCCATCAGTGAGTTGACTAGCGGCACAGATACGCAGTATTTT; CDR3aa: CAISELTSGTDTQYF; j_gene: TRBJ2-3; v_gene: TRBV10-3; abundance: few; d_gene: TRBD2
CDR3nt: TGTGCCAGCACCAGGGGGGCTCGGAATCAGCCCCAGCATTTT; CDR3aa: CASTRGARNQPQHF; j_gene: TRBJ1-5; v_gene: TRBV7-2; abundance: few; d_gene: TRBD1
CDR3nt: TGTGCCAGCAGTTTGACACCCTACGAGCAGTACTTC; CDR3aa: CASSLTPYEQYF; j_gene: TRBJ2-7; v_gene: TRBV11-3; abundance: NA; d_gene: NA
CDR3nt: TGTGCCTGGAGCGACAGGGGGACTAATGAAAAACTGTTTTTT; CDR3aa: CAWSDRGTNEKLFF; j_gene: TRBJ1-4; v_gene: TRBV30; abundance: NA; d_gene: TRBD1
CDR3nt: TGCGCCAGCAGCCAATCACAGGGAGTGAGCGGCTACACCTTC; CDR3aa: CASSQSQGVSGYTF; j_gene: TRBJ1-2; v_gene: TRBV5-1; abundance: NA; d_gene: NA
CDR3nt: TGTGCCAGCAGCCAAGACTCAGGGGTCGATTCACCCCTCCACTTT; CDR3aa: CASSQDSGVDSPLHF; j_gene: TRBJ1-6; v_gene: TRBV14; abundance: NA; d_gene: NA
CDR3nt: TGTGCCACCAGTGATTCCAGGACAGGGAGGAAACTGTTTTTT; CDR3aa: CATSDSRTGRKLFF; j_gene: TRBJ1-4; v_gene: TRBV24-1; abundance: NA; d_gene: TRBD1
CDR3nt: TGTGCCAGCATACAGGGGGCAACCTATAATTCACCCCTCCACTTT; CDR3aa: CASIQGATYNSPLHF; j_gene: TRBJ1-6; v_gene: TRBV28; abundance: NA; d_gene: TRBD1
CDR3nt: TGTGCCAGCAGCTTATCGCGCCAAGAGACCCAGTACTTC; CDR3aa: CASSLSRQETQYF; j_gene: TRBJ2-5; v_gene: TRBV7-3; abundance: NA; d_gene: NA
CDR3nt: TGTGCCAGCAGTTTCAGCCGGCAGGACTATGGCTACACCTTC; CDR3aa: CASSFSRQDYGYTF; j_gene: TRBJ1-2; v_gene: TRBV28; abundance: NA; d_gene: NA
CDR3nt: TGTGCCAGCAGCACTAGCGGGAGCACAGATACGCAGTATTTT; CDR3aa: CASSTSGSTDTQYF; j_gene: TRBJ2-3; v_gene: TRBV7-2; abundance: NA; d_gene: TRBD2
CDR3nt: TGTGCCTGGAGCATAAGGGGGCGGAACTATGGCTACACCTTC; CDR3aa: CAWSIRGRNYGYTF; j_gene: TRBJ1-2; v_gene: TRBV30; abundance: NA; d_gene: TRBD1
CDR3nt: TGTGCCAGCAGTTACGACAGGGGTGACCAGCCCCAGCATTTT; CDR3aa: CASSYDRGDQPQHF; j_gene: TRBJ1-5; v_gene: TRBV6-5; abundance: NA; d_gene: TRBD1
CDR3nt: TGTGCCAGCTTAATCGGGGGGGCCGGGGACACTGAAGCTTTCTTT; CDR3aa: CASLIGGAGDTEAFF; j_gene: TRBJ1-1; v_gene: TRBV28; abundance: NA; d_gene: NA
CDR3nt: TGTGCCAGCAGCGACCTAGCGGGAGGGCCGGGCACAGATACGCAGTATTTT; CDR3aa: CASSDLAGGPGTDTQYF; j_gene: TRBJ2-3; v_gene: TRBV9; abundance: NA; d_gene: TRBD2
CDR3nt: TGCAGCGGTTTAAGGGGCTACAATGAGCAGTTCTTC; CDR3aa: CSGLRGYNEQFF; j_gene: TRBJ2-1; v_gene: TRBV29-1; abundance: NA; d_gene: NA
CDR3nt: TGTGCCAGCAGCTTAAGTAGCGGGAAGGGAACTAGAACGGGAAAAGATACGCAGTATTTT; CDR3aa: CASSLSSGKGTRTGKDTQYF; j_gene: TRBJ2-3; v_gene: TRBV7-6; abundance: NA; d_gene: TRBD2
CDR3nt: TGTGCCATCAGTTCCCCGGGACTAGCGGGATACAATGAGCAGTTCTTC; CDR3aa: CAISSPGLAGYNEQFF; j_gene: TRBJ2-1; v_gene: TRBV10-3; abundance: NA; d_gene: TRBD2